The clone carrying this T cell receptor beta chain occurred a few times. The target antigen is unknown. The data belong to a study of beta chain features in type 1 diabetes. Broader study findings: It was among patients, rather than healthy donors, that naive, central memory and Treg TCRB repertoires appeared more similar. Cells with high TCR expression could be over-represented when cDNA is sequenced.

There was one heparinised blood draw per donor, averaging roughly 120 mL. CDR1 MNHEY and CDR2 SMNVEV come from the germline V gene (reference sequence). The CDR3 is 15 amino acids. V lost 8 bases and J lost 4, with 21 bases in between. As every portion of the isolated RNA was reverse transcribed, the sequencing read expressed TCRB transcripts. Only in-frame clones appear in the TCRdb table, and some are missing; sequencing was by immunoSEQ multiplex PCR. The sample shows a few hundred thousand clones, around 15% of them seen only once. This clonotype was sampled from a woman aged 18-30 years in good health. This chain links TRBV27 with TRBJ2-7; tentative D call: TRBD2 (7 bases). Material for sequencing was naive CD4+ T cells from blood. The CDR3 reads CASWMGSGGFYEQYF. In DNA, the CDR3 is TGTGCCAGCTGGATGGGTTCGGGGGGCTTTTACGAGCAGTACTTC.